Listed below are T cell receptor beta chains from one sample, sequenced in a study of T-cell reconstitution after alpha-beta-depleted transplantation in children. TCRdb re-derived calls from the PCR reads in MiXCR, one entry per CDR3 protein. The sample has 85,000 to 120,000 distinct CDR3 sequences, 4.5% to 7.5% seen once. Sequencing used PBMCs, mostly from graft donor cells, obtained 60 days after TCRalphabeta/CD19-depleted stem cell transplant. Receptors originate from a female patient aged 2 to 10 who had a stem cell transplant for Fanconi anemia, so the T cells may come from the graft donor. CDR3s include the opening cysteine and the closing phenylalanine or tryptophan. A D gene is named only where the DNA matches it firmly. Only part of the rows carry a size: once, few, many, or a class if the clone is expanded.

v_gene	j_gene	d_gene	abundance	CDR3aa	CDR3nt
TRBV4-2	TRBJ2-3	TRBD2	many	CASSPFLAGGRDTQYF	TGTGCCAGCAGCCCCTTCCTAGCGGGGGGCCGAGATACGCAGTATTTT
TRBV9	TRBJ2-7	TRBD2	many	CASSGTSGSYEQYF	TGTGCCAGCAGCGGGACTAGCGGGAGCTACGAGCAGTACTTC
TRBV11-2	TRBJ2-5	TRBD1	few	CASSHLWGTGSLQETQYF	TGTGCCAGCAGCCATTTGTGGGGGACAGGGTCGCTCCAAGAGACCCAGTACTTC
TRBV5-1	TRBJ2-1	-	many	CASSRSGVTGNEQFF	TGCGCCAGCAGCCGCTCGGGCGTAACCGGCAATGAGCAGTTCTTC
TRBV10-3	TRBJ2-7	-	-	CAIGLYEQYF	TGTGCCATCGGCCTGTACGAGCAGTACTTC
TRBV7-2	TRBJ2-1	TRBD2	many	CASSLALAGGYNEQFF	TGTGCCAGCAGCTTAGCCCTAGCGGGGGGTTACAATGAGCAGTTCTTC
TRBV29-1	TRBJ2-7	TRBD1	-	CSVGWLDRGGEQYF	TGCAGCGTTGGGTGGTTGGACAGGGGGGGCGAGCAGTACTTC
TRBV28	TRBJ1-1	-	many	CASSLVGRDEAFF	TGTGCCAGCAGTTTAGTGGGCAGGGATGAAGCTTTCTTT
TRBV7-9	TRBJ2-7	TRBD1	-	CASSPSRGQGPLAEQYF	TGTGCCAGCAGCCCTTCACGTGGACAGGGGCCCCTTGCCGAGCAGTACTTC
TRBV7-8	TRBJ2-1	-	many	CASSPGQTLYNEQFF	TGTGCCAGCAGCCCTGGGCAGACCCTCTACAATGAGCAGTTCTTC
TRBV29-1	TRBJ2-4	-	many	CSVSFETGRLQYF	TGCAGCGTTTCGTTCGAAACAGGGCGCCTTCAGTACTTC
TRBV7-9	TRBJ2-1	TRBD2	many	CASVGRAAGNEQFF	TGTGCCAGCGTAGGGAGGGCAGCTGGTAATGAGCAGTTCTTC
TRBV6-2/TRBV6-3	TRBJ2-3	-	many	CASTTGNTQYF	TGTGCCAGCACTACAGGGAATACGCAGTATTTT
TRBV5-1	TRBJ2-3	TRBD2	many	CASSLALADTDTQYF	TGCGCCAGCAGCTTGGCACTAGCGGATACAGATACGCAGTATTTT
TRBV21-1	TRBJ2-1	-	many	CASSPYQLPRSNEQFF	TGTGCCAGCAGCCCCTATCAATTACCTAGGAGCAATGAGCAGTTCTTC
TRBV7-3	TRBJ2-1	TRBD1	many	CASSQNPGQSNEQFF	TGTGCCAGCAGCCAGAATCCGGGACAGTCTAATGAGCAGTTCTTC
TRBV12-3/TRBV12-4	TRBJ2-4	-	many	CASSLTAKNIQYF	TGTGCCAGCAGTTTAACAGCCAAAAACATTCAGTACTTC
TRBV20-1	TRBJ2-1	TRBD2	many	CSAREGGSYNEQFF	TGCAGTGCTAGGGAGGGAGGGTCCTACAATGAGCAGTTCTTC
TRBV5-1	TRBJ2-3	TRBD2	many	CASSPRESSTDTQYF	TGCGCCAGCAGCCCGCGGGAGTCTAGCACAGATACGCAGTATTTT
TRBV20-1	TRBJ2-7	-	few	CSPPTATYEQYF	TGCAGCCCCCCGACAGCCACCTACGAGCAGTACTTC
TRBV5-1	TRBJ2-5	TRBD2	many	CASSLRAGLYQETQYF	TGCGCCAGCAGCCTCCGAGCGGGATTGTACCAAGAGACCCAGTACTTC
TRBV9	TRBJ2-1	-	many	CASSRDIAVYHNEQFF	TGTGCCAGCAGCAGAGATATAGCAGTCTATCACAATGAGCAGTTCTTC
TRBV18	TRBJ2-2	-	few	CASSPLDTTGELFF	TGTGCCAGCTCACCCTTGGACACCACCGGGGAGCTGTTTTTT
TRBV3-1	TRBJ2-5	-	many	CASSQAQAPQETQYF	TGTGCCAGCAGCCAGGCCCAAGCCCCGCAAGAGACCCAGTACTTC
TRBV2	TRBJ2-1	TRBD2	many	CASRPGLAGGPNEQFF	TGTGCCAGCAGACCGGGACTAGCGGGGGGACCTAATGAGCAGTTCTTC
TRBV2	TRBJ1-4	-	-	CASRADATNEKLFF	TGTGCCAGCAGGGCAGATGCAACTAATGAAAAACTGTTTTTT
TRBV3-1	TRBJ1-2	-	many	CASSQAGPLQGYTF	TGTGCCAGCAGCCAAGCCGGACCTTTACAAGGCTACACCTTC
TRBV12-3/TRBV12-4	TRBJ2-6	-	many	CASGLQGANVLTF	TGTGCCAGCGGACTCCAGGGGGCCAACGTCCTGACTTTC
TRBV12-3/TRBV12-4	TRBJ2-5	-	many	CASSLDPVSETQYF	TGTGCCAGCAGTTTAGACCCGGTGAGCGAGACCCAGTACTTC
TRBV7-3	TRBJ2-3	-	once	CASSLAGSRDTQYF	TGTGCCAGCAGCTTAGCGGGATCCCGAGATACGCAGTATTTT
TRBV10-3	TRBJ2-2	-	many	CAISESIGWNTGELFF	TGTGCCATCAGTGAGTCGATTGGCTGGAACACCGGGGAGCTGTTTTTT
TRBV20-1	TRBJ2-2	-	many	CSASPTGELFF	TGCAGTGCTAGTCCCACCGGGGAGCTGTTTTTT
TRBV25-1	TRBJ1-4	-	many	CASSEAGAGEKLFF	TGTGCCAGCAGTGAAGCGGGGGCCGGTGAAAAACTGTTTTTT
TRBV1	TRBJ2-7	-	-	CASRRDRGRNEQYF	TGTGCCAGCAGGAGGGACAGGGGGCGGAACGAGCAGTACTTC
TRBV20-1	TRBJ2-5	-	-	CSAGGGTTVQETQYF	TGCAGTGCTGGCGGCGGGACAACTGTGCAAGAGACCCAGTACTTC
TRBV5-6	TRBJ2-1	TRBD1	many	CASSFRDRPYNEQFF	TGTGCCAGCAGCTTTAGGGACAGACCCTACAATGAGCAGTTCTTC
TRBV29-1	TRBJ2-3	TRBD2	many	CSVALSSGGGTDTQYF	TGCAGCGTTGCCCTTTCGTCGGGGGGAGGGACAGATACGCAGTATTTT
TRBV5-1	TRBJ2-4	TRBD2	many	CASSPGLAGSIQYF	TGCGCCAGCAGCCCCGGACTAGCGGGGTCCATTCAGTACTTC
TRBV9	TRBJ2-3	-	many	CASSVEREDTQYF	TGTGCCAGCAGCGTAGAACGTGAAGATACGCAGTATTTT
TRBV5-1	TRBJ2-3	TRBD1	many	CASSSTGDTQYF	TGCGCCAGCAGCTCGACAGGGGATACGCAGTATTTT
TRBV28	TRBJ2-5	TRBD2	many	CASSVPLAGGLETQYF	TGTGCCAGCAGTGTTCCTCTAGCGGGAGGACTAGAGACCCAGTACTTC
TRBV6-5	TRBJ2-1	TRBD2	-	CASSYSWTSELTYNEQFF	TGTGCCAGCAGTTACTCCTGGACTAGCGAGCTTACCTACAATGAGCAGTTCTTC
TRBV7-9	TRBJ2-7	TRBD1	many	CASSFGQGHSYEQYF	TGTGCCAGCAGCTTCGGACAGGGTCACTCCTACGAGCAGTACTTC
TRBV20-1	TRBJ2-7	-	-	CSARPPPGHEQYF	TGCAGTGCTAGACCCCCCCCCGGGCACGAGCAGTACTTC
TRBV3-1	TRBJ2-1	TRBD1	-	CASSQATGTGFNEQFF	TGTGCCAGCAGCCAAGCAACGGGGACAGGGTTCAATGAGCAGTTCTTC
TRBV7-2	TRBJ2-1	TRBD1	many	CASSSRQGRSAYNEQFF	TGTGCCAGCAGCTCTCGACAGGGCAGGTCTGCATACAATGAGCAGTTCTTC
TRBV7-6	TRBJ2-5	-	-	CASTAGRETQYF	TGTGCCAGCACGGCAGGGCGGGAGACCCAGTACTTC
TRBV28	TRBJ1-2	-	many	CASSLGDGRSYGYTF	TGTGCCAGCAGCCTCGGGGACGGGCGAAGCTATGGCTACACCTTC
TRBV12-3/TRBV12-4	TRBJ2-1	-	-	CASTPRRLKYNEQFF	TGTGCCAGCACTCCCCGGCGCCTGAAATACAATGAGCAGTTCTTC
TRBV24-1	TRBJ2-7	-	many	CATLPGGFSYEQYF	TGTGCCACCCTCCCCGGGGGATTCTCCTACGAGCAGTACTTC
TRBV4-2	TRBJ2-2	TRBD2	-	CASSRGTSGNTGELFF	TGTGCCAGCAGCCGAGGGACTAGCGGAAACACCGGGGAGCTGTTTTTT
TRBV30	TRBJ2-1	-	few	CAWSGHRYNEQFF	TGTGCCTGGAGTGGGCACCGTTACAATGAGCAGTTCTTC
TRBV20-1	TRBJ2-3	TRBD2	many	CSATEGREYGDTQYF	TGCAGTGCCACAGAGGGGCGGGAGTACGGTGATACGCAGTATTTT
TRBV29-1	TRBJ2-7	TRBD1	many	CSVEVDPGQGAYEQYF	TGCAGCGTTGAAGTCGACCCTGGACAGGGGGCCTACGAGCAGTACTTC
TRBV5-1	TRBJ2-2	-	many	CASNPSALNTGELFF	TGCGCCAGCAACCCTAGCGCTTTGAACACCGGGGAGCTGTTTTTT
TRBV7-8	TRBJ2-1	-	many	CASSLGWSSLSYNEQFF	TGTGCCAGCAGCTTAGGCTGGTCTAGCCTATCCTACAATGAGCAGTTCTTC
TRBV7-9	TRBJ1-2	TRBD1	few	CASSFGTADGYTF	TGTGCCAGCAGCTTCGGGACAGCAGATGGCTACACCTTC
TRBV3-1	TRBJ1-2	-	-	CASSQGAGITF	TGTGCCAGCAGCCAAGGGGCAGGGATAACCTTC